These T cell receptor beta chains were read from a single sample in a study of shared clonotypes between healthy human individuals. The repertoire was sequenced with immunoSEQ multiplex PCR; TCRdb's copy has only in-frame clones and lacks some. The repertoire includes some 1,400,000 clones, around 97% of them detected once, and 1% to 1.5% sits in the top ten. The sequenced sample consisted of naive CD4+ T cells sorted from blood. These receptors were taken from a young man in good health. The CDR3 runs from the conserved cysteine through the conserved F or W. A D gene is named only where the DNA matches it firmly. Size is omitted from some rows. Given values are once, few, many or a class for expanded clones.

>NA|TRBJ2-6|TRBV4-1|NA
TGCGCCAGCAGCCAAGTGTCGGTGGGAGTGGGCGGTGGGGCCAACGTCCTGACTTTC
CASSQVSVGVGGGANVLTF
>NA|TRBJ1-2|TRBV28|TRBD1
TGTGCCACCCCAAAGACAGGGACCTATGGCTACACCTTC
CATPKTGTYGYTF
>NA|TRBJ2-7|TRBV7-9|NA
TGTGCCAGCAGCTTAGACACCTACTCCTACGAGCAGTACTTC
CASSLDTYSYEQYF
>NA|TRBJ2-6|TRBV2|NA
TGTGCCAGCGTACTTAACTCTGGGGCCAACGTCCTGACTTTC
CASVLNSGANVLTF
>NA|TRBJ1-4|TRBV30|NA
TGTGCCTGGAGTGCGACCCCAACTAATGAAAAACTGTTTTTT
CAWSATPTNEKLFF
>NA|TRBJ2-5|TRBV9|TRBD2
TGTGCCAGCAGCACCGCTAGCGGGAGAAACCAAGAGACCCAGTACTTC
CASSTASGRNQETQYF
>NA|TRBJ2-7|TRBV5-4|TRBD2
TGTGCCAGCAGCTTAGGACTAGCGAGAACCTACGAGCAGTACTTC
CASSLGLARTYEQYF
>NA|TRBJ1-2|TRBV7-9|NA
TGTGCCAGCAGCTTGTCGACAGGAGCGGGCTACACCTTC
CASSLSTGAGYTF
>NA|TRBJ2-1|TRBV28|TRBD1
TGTGCCAGCAGTATCCCTGCCGGGACAGGGTCGAATGAGCAGTTCTTC
CASSIPAGTGSNEQFF
>NA|TRBJ2-1|TRBV7-6|TRBD1
TGTGCCAGCAGCTTAGGACCGGGACAGGGGGACAATGAGCAGTTCTTC
CASSLGPGQGDNEQFF
>NA|TRBJ2-5|TRBV13|NA
TGTGCCAGCAGCCCCTACAGGGTTGAGACCCAGTACTTC
CASSPYRVETQYF
>NA|TRBJ2-1|TRBV6-5|NA
TGTGCCAGCAGCGAGCCAACAGACTACAATGAGCAGTTCTTC
CASSEPTDYNEQFF
>NA|TRBJ2-3|TRBV19|NA
TGTGCCAGTAGTATAGCGGGAATGAGCACAGATACGCAGTATTTT
CASSIAGMSTDTQYF
>few|TRBJ1-4|TRBV5-1|NA
TGCGCCAGCAGCTTGGTAGGGTCAGCTAATGAAAAACTGTTTTTT
CASSLVGSANEKLFF
>NA|TRBJ1-1|TRBV14|NA
TGTGCCAGCAGAGACAGAATGAACACTGAAGCTTTCTTT
CASRDRMNTEAFF
>NA|TRBJ2-7|TRBV28|NA
TGTGCCAGCAGCTTGGACTACGAGCAGTACTTC
CASSLDYEQYF
>once|TRBJ1-2|TRBV18|NA
TGTGCCAGCTCACCAGGGGGGGCCTCTAATGGCTACACCTTC
CASSPGGASNGYTF
>once|TRBJ1-2|TRBV10-3|TRBD1
TGTGCCACCCGGGACAGGGGGCGGTTTTTAAGCGATGGCTACACCTTC
CATRDRGRFLSDGYTF
>NA|TRBJ1-1|TRBV10-1|NA
TGCGCCAGCAGTGATGGGGGGTACACTGAAGCTTTCTTT
CASSDGGYTEAFF
>NA|TRBJ2-7|TRBV6-1|NA
TGTGCCAGCAGTGGGACCTCACGGTACGAGCAGTACTTC
CASSGTSRYEQYF
>NA|TRBJ2-5|TRBV2|TRBD2
TGTGCCAGCCTAGCGGGAGTTTATCAAGAGACCCAGTACTTC
CASLAGVYQETQYF
>NA|TRBJ1-4|TRBV6-6|NA
TGTGCCAGCAGTCGGGGAACAGCGACCCAGGAAAAACTGTTTTTT
CASSRGTATQEKLFF
>NA|TRBJ1-5|TRBV5-8|TRBD1
TGTGCCAGCAGCGCGGGGACAGGGAGGAGCAATCAGCCCCAGCATTTT
CASSAGTGRSNQPQHF